The rows below give T cell receptor beta chains drawn from one sample of a study of blood T cell repertoires in COVID-19. Assay: immunoSEQ multiplex PCR; the TCRdb copy retains only in-frame clones and omits some. This sample has approximately 75,000 clones, with 75% to 90% found just once. The sequenced material came from peripheral blood. These TCRs come from a man aged 80 or over with COVID-19, enrolled during active disease. CDR3s include the opening cysteine and the closing phenylalanine or tryptophan. The D gene is left open where the match is weak.

TRBV7-3	TRBD1	TRBJ2-2	CASSLYPTGGGGTGELFF
TRBV6-5	TRBD1	TRBJ1-2	CASSSPRTGNYGYTF
TRBV7-3	TRBD2	TRBJ2-1	CASSSAGEYNEQFF
TRBV7-3	TRBD1	TRBJ2-7	CASSRQTGGAYEQYF
TRBV7-2	TRBD2	TRBJ2-3	CASSLVYGGSTDTQYF
TRBV5-1	TRBD1	TRBJ1-1	CASRRTGEMNTEAFF
TRBV27	TRBD2	TRBJ2-7	CASRKAGGSYEQYF
TRBV10-3	TRBD1	TRBJ2-7	CAIRGDRGGYEQYF
TRBV2	-	TRBJ1-2	CASTIQYGYTF
TRBV10-3	TRBD1	TRBJ1-2	CATLTEQGAKGYTF
TRBV10-3	-	TRBJ2-5	CAISESSGDETQYF
TRBV27	TRBD1	TRBJ1-1	CASSLGQNSNRAFF
TRBV5-1	-	TRBJ2-7	CASSFTAGGYEQYF
TRBV5-6	-	TRBJ2-3	CASSLRSSDTQYF
TRBV10-3	TRBD1	TRBJ2-7	CAISDPGGPYEQYF
TRBV5-1	-	TRBJ1-3	CASSLAGYSGNTIYF
TRBV5-8	TRBD1	TRBJ2-1	CASTIEGNRGNEQFF
TRBV10-3	-	TRBJ1-4	CAISEGFRVNEKLFF
TRBV7-2	TRBD1	TRBJ2-6	CASSLTGDSSGANVLTF
TRBV7-9	TRBD1	TRBJ1-1	CASSLEQGTGLNTEAFF
TRBV5-1	-	TRBJ1-6	CASSLEISNSPLHF
TRBV19	TRBD1	TRBJ1-2	CASSFGTGYGYTF
TRBV5-4	TRBD1	TRBJ2-4	CASSLQGAENIQYF
TRBV3-1/TRBV3-2	-	TRBJ2-7	CASSQANSYEQYF
TRBV5-6	-	TRBJ1-2	CASSDGPGLPLNYGYTF
TRBV5-4	-	TRBJ1-3	CASSLAVDSGNTIYF
TRBV18	-	TRBJ2-3	CASSPYRLSTDTQYF
TRBV14	TRBD1	TRBJ2-3	CASSSGTGEYTQYF
TRBV6-2/TRBV6-3	TRBD1	TRBJ1-2	CASSYSGQGSGYTF
TRBV20-1	-	TRBJ2-3	CSAAGGDTQYF
TRBV3-1/TRBV3-2	-	TRBJ2-1	CASSWGGLHNEQFF
TRBV21-1	-	TRBJ1-1	CASSKEGRGRGEAFF
TRBV3-1/TRBV3-2	-	TRBJ2-5	CASSQGRWQGKETQYF
TRBV21-1	-	TRBJ2-2	CAPLGELFF
TRBV19	-	TRBJ1-1	CASTKGRRGDTEAFF
TRBV5-1	-	TRBJ2-5	CASSYAPGMQETQYF
TRBV27	-	TRBJ1-6	CASSYRTAYNSPLHF
TRBV5-6	TRBD1	TRBJ1-6	CASSHGQGSYSPLHF
TRBV7-2	-	TRBJ1-2	CASSFDRQQVAGYTF
TRBV6-2/TRBV6-3	-	TRBJ1-2	CASSSHRGANYGYTF
TRBV6-5	TRBD1	TRBJ2-5	CASRAGGVETQYF
TRBV5-1	TRBD1	TRBJ2-6	CASSVTGSSGANVLTF
TRBV4-1	TRBD1	TRBJ2-5	CASSLGQGEGQETQYF
TRBV5-1	-	TRBJ1-5	CASSSGEASNQPQHF
TRBV10-3	TRBD1	TRBJ1-6	CAISESDRVRTPLHF
TRBV7-8	-	TRBJ1-3	CASSLGSPTGGNTIYF
TRBV15	TRBD1	TRBJ1-5	CATSKLRTGTASNQPQHF
TRBV6-5	-	TRBJ1-2	CASSYSGARGGYTF
TRBV6-5	TRBD2	TRBJ2-2	CASSYARGGYTGELFF
TRBV7-9	-	TRBJ2-4	CASSTIPTVQNIQYF
TRBV4-1	-	TRBJ1-2	CASSLADSSGYTF
TRBV10-3	-	TRBJ1-2	CAISEEWGHGYTF
TRBV9	-	TRBJ1-4	CASSALEGEKLFF